A single T cell receptor beta chain is shown here with its context. Assay: immunoSEQ multiplex PCR; the TCRdb copy retains only in-frame clones and omits some. The sample has about 61,000 clones; approximately 90% are singletons. The CDR3 contains 18 residues. The germline CDR1 and CDR2 sequences are SGHNT and YYREEE (reference sequence). V lost 0 bases and J lost 0; bases outside the gene matches: 9. The data are from a study of T cell changes during pregnancy in multiple sclerosis. This sequence joins TRBV5-4 and TRBJ2-3; 8 nucleotides align to TRBD2. The specimen comprised peripheral blood, sampled in the first trimester of pregnancy. This TCR derives from a female donor in good health, enrolled as a control in a pregnancy study. The CDR3: CASSLALAGSPSTDTQYF. CDR3 nucleotides: TGTGCCAGCAGCTTGGCGTTAGCGGGGAGCCCAAGCACAGATACGCAGTATTTT.